This T cell receptor beta chain was recovered during a study of CD8 T cells in Susac syndrome. Random-hexamer reverse transcription was applied to about 0.5 to 1 ug RNA. TCRdb recomputed calls from the immunoSEQ multiplex PCR reads with MiXCR, one row per CDR3 protein. Altogether about 210,000 distinct CDR3 sequences are present, 95% being singletons, with the ten largest covering 0.085% to 0.1%. TCR beta was sequenced from blood CD8+ and CD4+ T cells. The multiple sclerosis controls comprised treatment-naive patients whose relapsing-remitting disease was stable or active. Negative isolation was applied to CD8+ and CD4+ T cells, and FACS enrichment was applied to TEMRA cells. There are 14 residues in the CDR3. Trimming stripped 3 bases from V and 0 bases from J, with 8 bases between. Germline loops: CDR1 GTSNPN, CDR2 SVGIG (reference sequence).

The rearrangement joins TRBV30 to TRBJ2-2, with D possibly TRBD1 on 6 matching bases. The source material was CD4+ T cells from PBMCs. This sequence originates from a human donor with multiple sclerosis. This chain's CDR3 is CAWRDSTNTGELFF. In DNA form, the CDR3 reads TGTGCCTGGAGGGACAGTACGAACACCGGGGAGCTGTTTTTT.